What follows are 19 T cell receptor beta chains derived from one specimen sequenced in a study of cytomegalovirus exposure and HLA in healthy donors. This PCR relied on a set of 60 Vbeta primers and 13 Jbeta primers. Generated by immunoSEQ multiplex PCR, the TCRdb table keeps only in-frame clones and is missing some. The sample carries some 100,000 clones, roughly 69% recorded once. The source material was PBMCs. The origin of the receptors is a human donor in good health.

Here the CDR3 reads CASSTRQGATSTGELFF. CDR3 nucleotides: TGTGCCAGCAGCACCCGACAGGGGGCAACCTCCACCGGGGAGCTGTTTTTT. The V gene is TRBV5-8, the J gene TRBJ2-2; 10 bases align to TRBD1. V was pared by 4 bases and J by 4 bases, with 10 bases of the junction left unmatched. Germline V gene sequence: CDR1 SGHTS, CDR2 YDEGEE. The CDR3 totals 17 residues.

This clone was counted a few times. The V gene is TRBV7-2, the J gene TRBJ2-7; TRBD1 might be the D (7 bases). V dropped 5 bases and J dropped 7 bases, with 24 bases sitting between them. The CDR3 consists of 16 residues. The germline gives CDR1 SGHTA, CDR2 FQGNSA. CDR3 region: CASSPRTGLYREEQYF. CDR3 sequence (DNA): TGTGCCAGCAGCCCTAGGACAGGACTATATAGGGAGGAGCAGTACTTC.

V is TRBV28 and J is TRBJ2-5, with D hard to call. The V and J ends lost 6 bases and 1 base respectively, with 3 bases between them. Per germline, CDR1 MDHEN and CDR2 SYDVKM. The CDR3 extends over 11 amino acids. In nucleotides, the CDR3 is TGTGCCAGCAGCGTCCAAGAGACCCAGTACTTC. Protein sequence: CASSVQETQYF.

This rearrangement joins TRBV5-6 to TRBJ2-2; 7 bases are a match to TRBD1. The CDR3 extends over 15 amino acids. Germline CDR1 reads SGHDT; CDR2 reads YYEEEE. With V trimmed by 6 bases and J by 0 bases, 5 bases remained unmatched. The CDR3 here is CASIRDSANTGELFF. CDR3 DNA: TGTGCCAGCATCCGGGACAGTGCGAACACCGGGGAGCTGTTTTTT.

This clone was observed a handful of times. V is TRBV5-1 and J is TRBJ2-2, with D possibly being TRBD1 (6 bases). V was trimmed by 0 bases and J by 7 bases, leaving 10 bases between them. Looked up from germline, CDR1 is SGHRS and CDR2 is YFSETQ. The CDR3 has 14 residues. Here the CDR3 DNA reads TGCGCCAGCAGCTTGGTTCAGGGGAACGGGGAGCTGTTTTTT. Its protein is CASSLVQGNGELFF.

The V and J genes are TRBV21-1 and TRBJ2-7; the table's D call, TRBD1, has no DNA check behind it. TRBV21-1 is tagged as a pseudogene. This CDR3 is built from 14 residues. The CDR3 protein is CASRVDRERGEQYF. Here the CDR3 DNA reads TGTGCCAGCAGGGTCGACAGGGAACGAGGCGAGCAGTACTTC.

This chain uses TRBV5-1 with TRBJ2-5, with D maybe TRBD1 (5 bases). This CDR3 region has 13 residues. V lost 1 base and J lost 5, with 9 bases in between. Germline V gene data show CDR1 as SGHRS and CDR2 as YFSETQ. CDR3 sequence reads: CASSLRGWETQYF. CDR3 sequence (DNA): TGCGCCAGCAGCTTGAGGGGTTGGGAGACCCAGTACTTC.

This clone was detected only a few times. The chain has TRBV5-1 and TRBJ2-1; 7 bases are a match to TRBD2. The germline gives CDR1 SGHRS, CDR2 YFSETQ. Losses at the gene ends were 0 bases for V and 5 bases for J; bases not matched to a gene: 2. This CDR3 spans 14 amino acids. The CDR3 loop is CASSLGGRDNEQFF. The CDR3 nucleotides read TGCGCCAGCAGCTTGGGAGGGAGGGACAATGAGCAGTTCTTC.

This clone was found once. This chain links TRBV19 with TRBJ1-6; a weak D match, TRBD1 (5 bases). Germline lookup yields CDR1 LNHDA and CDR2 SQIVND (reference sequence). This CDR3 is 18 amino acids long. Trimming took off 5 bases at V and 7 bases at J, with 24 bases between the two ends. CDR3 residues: CASSPINGRGRGNSPLHF. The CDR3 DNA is TGTGCCAGTAGTCCAATTAATGGCAGAGGAAGGGGAAATTCACCCCTCCACTTT.

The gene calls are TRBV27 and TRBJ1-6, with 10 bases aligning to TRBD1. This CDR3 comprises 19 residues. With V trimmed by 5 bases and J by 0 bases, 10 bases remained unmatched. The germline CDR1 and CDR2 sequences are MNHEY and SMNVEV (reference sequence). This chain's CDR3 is CASSPSRDRGSSYNSPLHF. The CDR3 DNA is TGTGCCAGCAGTCCGTCCCGGGACAGGGGAAGCTCCTATAATTCACCCCTCCACTTT.

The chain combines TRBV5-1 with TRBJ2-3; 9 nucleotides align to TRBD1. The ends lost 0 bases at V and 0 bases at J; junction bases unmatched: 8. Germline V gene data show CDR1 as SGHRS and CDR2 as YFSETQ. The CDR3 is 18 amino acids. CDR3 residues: CASSLADRGAPSTDTQYF. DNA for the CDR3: TGCGCCAGCAGCTTGGCCGACAGGGGGGCCCCAAGCACAGATACGCAGTATTTT.

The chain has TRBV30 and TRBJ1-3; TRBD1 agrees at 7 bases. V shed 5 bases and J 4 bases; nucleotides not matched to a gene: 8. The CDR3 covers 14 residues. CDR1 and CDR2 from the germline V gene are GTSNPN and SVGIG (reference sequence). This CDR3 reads CAWGTGVAGNTIYF. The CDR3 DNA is TGTGCCTGGGGAACAGGGGTAGCAGGAAACACCATATATTTT.

DNA of the CDR3: TGTGCCAGCAGGGGACGGGCTGGAGGGGTTTTTTCTAGCACAGATACGCAGTATTTT. The encoded protein is CASRGRAGGVFSSTDTQYF. The rearrangement uses TRBV27 and TRBJ2-3, with D possibly matching TRBD2 (6 bases). V was shortened by 6 bases and J by 0 bases, with 25 bases between the two germline ends. This CDR3 contains 19 residues. In germline, CDR1 is MNHEY, CDR2 SMNVEV (reference sequence).

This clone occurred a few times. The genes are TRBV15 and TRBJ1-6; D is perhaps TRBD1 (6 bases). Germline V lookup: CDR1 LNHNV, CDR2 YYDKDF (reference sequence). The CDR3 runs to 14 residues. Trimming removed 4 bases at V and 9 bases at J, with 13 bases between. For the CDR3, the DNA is TGTGCCACCAGCAACAGGGATATGAGTTCACCCCTCCACTTT. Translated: CATSNRDMSSPLHF. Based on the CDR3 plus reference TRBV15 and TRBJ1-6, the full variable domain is DAMVIQNPRYQVTQFGKPVTLSCSQTLNHNVMYWYQQKSSQAPKLLFHYYDKDFNNEADTPDNFQSRRPNTSFCFLDIRSPGLGDTAMYLCATSNRDMSSPLHFGNGTRLTVT.

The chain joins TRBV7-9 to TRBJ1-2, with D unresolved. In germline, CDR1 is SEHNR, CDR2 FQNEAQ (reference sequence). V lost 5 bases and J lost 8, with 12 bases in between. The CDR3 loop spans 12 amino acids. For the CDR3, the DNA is TGTGCCAGCAGCCTCGACGCGGGGGGCTACACCTTC. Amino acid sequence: CASSLDAGGYTF.

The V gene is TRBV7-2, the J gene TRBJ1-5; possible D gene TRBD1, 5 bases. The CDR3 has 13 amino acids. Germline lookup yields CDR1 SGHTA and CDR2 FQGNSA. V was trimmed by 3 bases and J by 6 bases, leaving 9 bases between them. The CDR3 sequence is CASSFSQGQPQHF. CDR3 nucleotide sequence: TGTGCCAGCAGCTTTTCCCAGGGTCAGCCCCAGCATTTT.

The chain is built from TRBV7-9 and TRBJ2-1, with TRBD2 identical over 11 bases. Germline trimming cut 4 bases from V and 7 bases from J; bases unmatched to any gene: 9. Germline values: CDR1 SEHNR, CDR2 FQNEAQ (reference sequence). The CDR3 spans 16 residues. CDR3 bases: TGTGCCAGCAGCTACGTACCGGGACTAGCGGTGAATGAGCAGTTCTTC. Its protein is CASSYVPGLAVNEQFF.

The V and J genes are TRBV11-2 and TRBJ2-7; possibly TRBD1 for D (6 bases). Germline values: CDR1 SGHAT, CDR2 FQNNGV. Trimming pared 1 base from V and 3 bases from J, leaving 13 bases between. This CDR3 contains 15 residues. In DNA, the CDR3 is TGTGCCAGCAGCTTAGTAGGGGGTGCCTTCTACGAGCAGTACTTC. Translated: CASSLVGGAFYEQYF.

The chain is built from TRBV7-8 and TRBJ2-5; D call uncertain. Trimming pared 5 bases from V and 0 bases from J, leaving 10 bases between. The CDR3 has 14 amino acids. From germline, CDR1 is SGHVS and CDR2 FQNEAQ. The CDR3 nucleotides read TGTGCCAGCAGCCCTAGACGATACCAAGAGACCCAGTACTTC. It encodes CASSPRRYQETQYF. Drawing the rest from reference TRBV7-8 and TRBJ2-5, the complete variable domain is GAGVSQSPRYKVAKRGQDVALRCDPISGHVSLFWYQQALGQGPEFLTYFQNEAQLDKSGLPSDRFFAERPEGSVSTLKIQRTQQEDSAVYLCASSPRRYQETQYFGPGTRLLVL.